This T cell receptor beta chain was identified in a study of Graves' ophthalmopathy and Graves' hyperthyroidism. Amplification from RNA transcripts yielded the TCR beta CDR3 regions. HTBI primers were employed in first-round RT-PCR, then a second-round multiplex PCR followed. TCRdb re-analysed the multiplex PCR reads in MiXCR, keeping a single row per CDR3 protein. The sample lists 650,000 to 900,000 distinct CDR3 sequences; roughly two fifths were seen once. Germline assignment: CDR1 SNHLY and CDR2 FYNNEI. The CDR3 spans 13 residues. The V end was cut by 3 bases, the J end by 4 bases, with 9 bases between. Reliance was placed on clinical symptoms, serum thyroxine, TRAb, thyroid ultrasound and orbital computed tomography for diagnosis. The starting material, approximately 9.7 ml of fresh peripheral blood, provided the PBMCs.

Sequencing was performed on peripheral blood. This chain links TRBV2 with TRBJ1-2, with unresolved D. The sequence derives from an adult man with Graves' ophthalmopathy. CDR3 protein: CASSDWAGYGYTF. The CDR3 region has the DNA TGTGCCAGCAGTGATTGGGCTGGCTATGGCTACACCTTC.